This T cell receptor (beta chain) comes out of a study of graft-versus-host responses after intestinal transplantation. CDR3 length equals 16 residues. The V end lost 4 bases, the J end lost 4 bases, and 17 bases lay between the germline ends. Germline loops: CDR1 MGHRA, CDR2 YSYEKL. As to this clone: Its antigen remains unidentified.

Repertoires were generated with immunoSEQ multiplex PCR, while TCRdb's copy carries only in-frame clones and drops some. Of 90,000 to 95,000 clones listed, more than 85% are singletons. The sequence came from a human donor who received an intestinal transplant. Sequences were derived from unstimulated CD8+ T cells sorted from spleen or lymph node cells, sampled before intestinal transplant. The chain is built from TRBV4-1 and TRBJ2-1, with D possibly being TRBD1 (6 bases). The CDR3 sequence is CASSLVQRTEYNEQFF. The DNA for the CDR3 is TGCGCCAGCAGCCTGGTGCAGAGGACAGAATACAATGAGCAGTTCTTC.